The rows below give T cell receptor beta chains drawn from one sample of a study of blood T cell repertoires in COVID-19. Sequencing used immunoSEQ multiplex PCR; TCRdb keeps in-frame clones, though not all of them. The sample shows over 150,000 clones, roughly 80% of them seen only once. Source material: peripheral blood. The receptors stem from a man aged 55-75 years with acute or convalescent COVID-19. CDR3s include the opening cysteine and the closing phenylalanine or tryptophan. The order of the fields is D gene, J gene, clone size, V gene, CDR3 protein, CDR3 DNA. D genes are given only for firm matches. Clone size is not always given. Where it is, it says once, few, many or a class for expanded clones.

D gene: NA; J gene: TRBJ1-6; clone size: NA; V gene: TRBV30; CDR3 protein: CAWSIGVDNSPLHF; CDR3 DNA: TGTGCCTGGAGTATCGGGGTTGATAATTCACCCCTCCACTTT
D gene: TRBD1; J gene: TRBJ2-3; clone size: NA; V gene: TRBV28; CDR3 protein: CASSLQDRGQGDTQYF; CDR3 DNA: TGTGCCAGCAGTTTACAGGACAGGGGGCAGGGAGATACGCAGTATTTT
D gene: NA; J gene: TRBJ1-1; clone size: NA; V gene: TRBV5-4; CDR3 protein: CASSLAGRIDTEAFF; CDR3 DNA: TGTGCCAGCAGCTTGGCAGGGAGGATCGACACTGAAGCTTTCTTT
D gene: NA; J gene: TRBJ1-5; clone size: once; V gene: TRBV7-2; CDR3 protein: CASSPRGRGISGEPQHF; CDR3 DNA: TGTGCCAGCAGCCCACGAGGAAGGGGAATCAGCGGGGAGCCCCAGCATTTT
D gene: TRBD1; J gene: TRBJ2-7; clone size: NA; V gene: TRBV3-1/TRBV3-2; CDR3 protein: CASSFPGQGNYEQYF; CDR3 DNA: TGTGCCAGCAGCTTTCCGGGACAGGGCAACTACGAGCAGTACTTC
D gene: NA; J gene: TRBJ1-5; clone size: NA; V gene: TRBV27; CDR3 protein: CASSFGGRSNQPQHF; CDR3 DNA: TGTGCCAGCAGTTTTGGGGGCCGCAGCAATCAGCCCCAGCATTTT
D gene: TRBD2; J gene: TRBJ2-7; clone size: NA; V gene: TRBV7-9; CDR3 protein: CASSGLTSGDYEQYF; CDR3 DNA: TGTGCCAGCAGCGGCCTGACTAGCGGAGACTACGAGCAGTACTTC
D gene: NA; J gene: TRBJ2-7; clone size: NA; V gene: TRBV19; CDR3 protein: CASKSGSEQYF; CDR3 DNA: TGTGCCAGTAAAAGCGGCAGCGAGCAGTACTTC
D gene: TRBD1; J gene: TRBJ2-1; clone size: NA; V gene: TRBV18; CDR3 protein: CASSLGTGRDEQFF; CDR3 DNA: TGTGCCAGCTCCCTCGGGACAGGGAGGGATGAGCAGTTCTTC
D gene: NA; J gene: TRBJ1-2; clone size: NA; V gene: TRBV5-8; CDR3 protein: CASSQGEQRSNYGYTF; CDR3 DNA: TGTGCCAGCAGCCAGGGTGAACAGAGAAGTAACTATGGCTACACCTTC
D gene: NA; J gene: TRBJ2-5; clone size: NA; V gene: TRBV29-1; CDR3 protein: CSVEDLPDSQETQYF; CDR3 DNA: TGCAGCGTTGAAGATCTTCCGGACAGTCAAGAGACCCAGTACTTC
D gene: TRBD1; J gene: TRBJ1-6; clone size: NA; V gene: TRBV2; CDR3 protein: CASRGTVNNSPLHF; CDR3 DNA: TGTGCCAGCAGAGGGACAGTTAATAATTCACCCCTCCACTTT
D gene: NA; J gene: TRBJ2-6; clone size: NA; V gene: TRBV28; CDR3 protein: CASSNRLGRGTTGANVLTF; CDR3 DNA: TGTGCCAGCAGCAACCGGTTGGGTCGGGGAACGACTGGGGCCAACGTCCTGACTTTC
D gene: NA; J gene: TRBJ2-1; clone size: NA; V gene: TRBV6-1; CDR3 protein: CASSELASGNEQFF; CDR3 DNA: TGTGCCAGCAGTGAACTAGCTTCTGGCAATGAGCAGTTCTTC
D gene: NA; J gene: TRBJ2-7; clone size: once; V gene: TRBV28; CDR3 protein: CASRRGVHNEGYEQYF; CDR3 DNA: TGTGCCAGCAGACGGGGTGTCCACAATGAGGGCTACGAGCAGTACTTC
D gene: NA; J gene: TRBJ1-2; clone size: few; V gene: TRBV7-9; CDR3 protein: CASSLGRDDYTF; CDR3 DNA: TGTGCCAGCAGCTTAGGGAGAGATGACTACACCTTC
D gene: NA; J gene: TRBJ1-2; clone size: NA; V gene: TRBV2; CDR3 protein: CASSDRGFDGYTF; CDR3 DNA: TGTGCCAGCAGTGACAGGGGCTTTGATGGCTACACCTTC
D gene: TRBD1; J gene: TRBJ1-5; clone size: NA; V gene: TRBV5-5; CDR3 protein: CASSFWDSDSYHQPQHF; CDR3 DNA: TGTGCCAGCAGCTTTTGGGACAGTGACAGTTATCATCAGCCCCAGCATTTT
D gene: NA; J gene: TRBJ1-3; clone size: few; V gene: TRBV20-1; CDR3 protein: CSASQGIGDTIYF; CDR3 DNA: TGCAGTGCTAGTCAAGGGATCGGGGACACCATATATTTT
D gene: NA; J gene: TRBJ2-7; clone size: NA; V gene: TRBV5-1; CDR3 protein: CASSPEGLYEQYF; CDR3 DNA: TGCGCCAGCAGCCCAGAGGGCCTGTACGAGCAGTACTTC
D gene: TRBD1; J gene: TRBJ2-4; clone size: NA; V gene: TRBV23-1; CDR3 protein: CASSRITGVIAKNIQYF; CDR3 DNA: TGCGCCAGCAGTCGCATAACAGGGGTCATAGCCAAAAACATTCAGTACTTC
D gene: NA; J gene: TRBJ1-1; clone size: once; V gene: TRBV6-1; CDR3 protein: CASSDSRRGNTEAFF; CDR3 DNA: TGTGCCAGCAGTGATTCCCGAAGGGGGAACACTGAAGCTTTCTTT
D gene: NA; J gene: TRBJ2-1; clone size: NA; V gene: TRBV25-1; CDR3 protein: CASSDQDRANEQFF; CDR3 DNA: TGTGCCAGCAGTGACCAGGACAGAGCCAATGAGCAGTTCTTC
D gene: NA; J gene: TRBJ1-2; clone size: NA; V gene: TRBV3-1/TRBV3-2; CDR3 protein: CASSQDPTTHGYTF; CDR3 DNA: TGTGCCAGCAGCCAAGACCCTACTACCCATGGCTACACCTTC
D gene: NA; J gene: TRBJ1-2; clone size: NA; V gene: TRBV5-6; CDR3 protein: CASSLTANYGYTF; CDR3 DNA: TGTGCCAGCAGCTTGACCGCGAACTATGGCTACACCTTC
D gene: TRBD1; J gene: TRBJ2-3; clone size: NA; V gene: TRBV6-5; CDR3 protein: CASSYFGRGRTDTQYF; CDR3 DNA: TGTGCCAGCAGTTACTTCGGCAGGGGGCGGACAGATACGCAGTATTTT
D gene: NA; J gene: TRBJ1-4; clone size: NA; V gene: TRBV12-3/TRBV12-4; CDR3 protein: CASSPSEKLFF; CDR3 DNA: TGTGCCAGCAGCCCCAGTGAAAAACTGTTTTTT
D gene: NA; J gene: TRBJ2-5; clone size: NA; V gene: TRBV25-1; CDR3 protein: CASSSRETQYF; CDR3 DNA: TGTGCCAGCTCGTCCAGAGAGACCCAGTACTTC
D gene: TRBD2; J gene: TRBJ2-1; clone size: once; V gene: TRBV11-2; CDR3 protein: CASSTSGGNYNEQFF; CDR3 DNA: TGTGCCAGCAGCACTAGCGGGGGGAACTACAATGAGCAGTTCTTC
D gene: NA; J gene: TRBJ1-2; clone size: few; V gene: TRBV6-1; CDR3 protein: CASSDSSHGYTF; CDR3 DNA: TGTGCCAGCAGTGATTCGAGTCACGGCTACACCTTC
D gene: TRBD1; J gene: TRBJ2-1; clone size: NA; V gene: TRBV18; CDR3 protein: CASSPPGQGAWNEQFF; CDR3 DNA: TGTGCCAGCTCACCACCGGGACAGGGGGCTTGGAATGAGCAGTTCTTC
D gene: NA; J gene: TRBJ1-3; clone size: NA; V gene: TRBV11-3; CDR3 protein: CASSTQNGNTIYF; CDR3 DNA: TGTGCCAGCAGCACGCAGAATGGAAACACCATATATTTT
D gene: TRBD1; J gene: TRBJ2-2; clone size: NA; V gene: TRBV5-4; CDR3 protein: CASSLGGQGRNTGELFF; CDR3 DNA: TGTGCCAGCAGCTTGGGGGGACAGGGCCGTAACACCGGGGAGCTGTTTTTT
D gene: NA; J gene: TRBJ2-7; clone size: once; V gene: TRBV4-2; CDR3 protein: CASSPRTESYEQYF; CDR3 DNA: TGTGCCAGCAGCCCTCGGACAGAGTCCTACGAGCAGTACTTC
D gene: NA; J gene: TRBJ1-1; clone size: NA; V gene: TRBV6-1; CDR3 protein: CASSERGVTEAFF; CDR3 DNA: TGTGCCAGCAGTGAACGGGGGGTAACTGAAGCTTTCTTT
D gene: TRBD2; J gene: TRBJ2-5; clone size: NA; V gene: TRBV7-8; CDR3 protein: CASSFRWWKRGFQETQYF; CDR3 DNA: TGTGCCAGCAGCTTCAGGTGGTGGAAGCGGGGGTTCCAAGAGACCCAGTACTTC
D gene: NA; J gene: TRBJ2-7; clone size: few; V gene: TRBV9; CDR3 protein: CASSVEQVGGSYEQYF; CDR3 DNA: TGTGCCAGCAGCGTCGAACAGGTCGGCGGCTCCTACGAGCAGTACTTC
D gene: TRBD2; J gene: TRBJ2-7; clone size: once; V gene: TRBV9; CDR3 protein: CASSVGGGYSYEQYF; CDR3 DNA: TGTGCCAGCAGCGTAGGGGGGGGGTATTCCTACGAGCAGTACTTC
D gene: NA; J gene: TRBJ1-2; clone size: NA; V gene: TRBV6-2/TRBV6-3; CDR3 protein: CASSYGGAYGYTF; CDR3 DNA: TGTGCCAGCAGTTACGGGGGCGCTTATGGCTACACCTTC
D gene: TRBD2; J gene: TRBJ2-3; clone size: once; V gene: TRBV11-2; CDR3 protein: CASSTGLGNTDTQYF; CDR3 DNA: TGTGCCAGCAGCACAGGACTAGGGAACACAGATACGCAGTATTTT
D gene: NA; J gene: TRBJ2-2; clone size: NA; V gene: TRBV11-2; CDR3 protein: CATRQENTGELFF; CDR3 DNA: TGTGCCACCCGGCAGGAGAACACCGGGGAGCTGTTTTTT
D gene: TRBD1; J gene: TRBJ2-2; clone size: NA; V gene: TRBV12-3/TRBV12-4; CDR3 protein: CASRTGVTGELFF; CDR3 DNA: TGTGCCAGCAGAACAGGGGTAACCGGGGAGCTGTTTTTT
D gene: TRBD1; J gene: TRBJ2-1; clone size: NA; V gene: TRBV4-1; CDR3 protein: CASSQVRRDVGQGQFF; CDR3 DNA: TGCGCCAGCAGCCAAGTTCGGAGAGACGTGGGACAGGGGCAGTTCTTC
D gene: TRBD2; J gene: TRBJ2-1; clone size: NA; V gene: TRBV18; CDR3 protein: CASSPGLAGGSSYNEQFF; CDR3 DNA: TGTGCCAGCTCACCGGGACTAGCGGGGGGATCCTCCTACAATGAGCAGTTCTTC
D gene: NA; J gene: TRBJ2-1; clone size: few; V gene: TRBV5-4; CDR3 protein: CASSVTRHSLNNEQFF; CDR3 DNA: TGTGCCAGCAGCGTCACCCGACACTCCTTGAATAATGAGCAGTTCTTC
D gene: TRBD2; J gene: TRBJ2-2; clone size: many; V gene: TRBV28; CDR3 protein: CASSPGTSGLAGELFF; CDR3 DNA: TGTGCCAGCAGCCCAGGGACTAGCGGACTGGCCGGGGAGCTGTTTTTT
D gene: TRBD1; J gene: TRBJ1-1; clone size: NA; V gene: TRBV7-3; CDR3 protein: CASSPSGQGAWSTEAFF; CDR3 DNA: TGTGCCAGCAGCCCTTCCGGACAGGGGGCCTGGAGTACTGAAGCTTTCTTT
D gene: TRBD1; J gene: TRBJ2-7; clone size: NA; V gene: TRBV27; CDR3 protein: CASSLDYRGRYEQYF; CDR3 DNA: TGTGCCAGCAGTTTGGATTACAGGGGGAGGTACGAGCAGTACTTC
D gene: NA; J gene: TRBJ1-2; clone size: NA; V gene: TRBV5-4; CDR3 protein: CASSVGGAGYTF; CDR3 DNA: TGTGCCAGCAGCGTTGGGGGGGCTGGCTACACCTTC
D gene: TRBD1; J gene: TRBJ1-4; clone size: few; V gene: TRBV6-5; CDR3 protein: CASSYSADRFNEKLFF; CDR3 DNA: TGTGCCAGCAGTTACTCGGCGGACAGGTTTAATGAAAAACTGTTTTTT
D gene: NA; J gene: TRBJ2-7; clone size: NA; V gene: TRBV25-1; CDR3 protein: CASSGRDLSYEQYF; CDR3 DNA: TGTGCCAGCAGTGGGAGGGACCTATCCTACGAGCAGTACTTC
D gene: TRBD1; J gene: TRBJ2-7; clone size: NA; V gene: TRBV5-1; CDR3 protein: CASSLVRDRGDEQYF; CDR3 DNA: TGCGCCAGCAGCTTGGTTCGGGACAGGGGAGACGAGCAGTACTTC
D gene: TRBD2; J gene: TRBJ2-1; clone size: NA; V gene: TRBV19; CDR3 protein: CASSSFSGGRNNEQFF; CDR3 DNA: TGTGCCAGTAGTTCCTTCAGCGGGGGGAGGAACAATGAGCAGTTCTTC
D gene: TRBD2; J gene: TRBJ2-1; clone size: NA; V gene: TRBV20-1; CDR3 protein: CSPGTNNEQFF; CDR3 DNA: TGCAGCCCCGGGACTAACAATGAGCAGTTCTTC
D gene: TRBD1; J gene: TRBJ1-1; clone size: NA; V gene: TRBV3-1/TRBV3-2; CDR3 protein: CASSLTGSGTEAFF; CDR3 DNA: TGTGCCAGCAGCCTGACAGGGTCGGGGACTGAAGCTTTCTTT
D gene: NA; J gene: TRBJ2-1; clone size: NA; V gene: TRBV6-5; CDR3 protein: CASSYSIGLSYNEQFF; CDR3 DNA: TGTGCCAGCAGTTACTCGATCGGACTATCCTACAATGAGCAGTTCTTC
D gene: NA; J gene: TRBJ2-7; clone size: NA; V gene: TRBV19; CDR3 protein: CASSTLAGGSYEQYF; CDR3 DNA: TGTGCCAGTAGTACCCTCGCAGGGGGGTCCTACGAGCAGTACTTC
D gene: NA; J gene: TRBJ1-2; clone size: NA; V gene: TRBV6-5; CDR3 protein: CASSLGGYGYTF; CDR3 DNA: TGTGCCAGCAGTTTAGGGGGTTATGGCTACACCTTC
D gene: NA; J gene: TRBJ2-5; clone size: NA; V gene: TRBV19; CDR3 protein: CASSIEVQGRKTQYF; CDR3 DNA: TGTGCCAGTAGTATAGAGGTACAGGGGAGGAAGACCCAGTACTTC
D gene: NA; J gene: TRBJ2-1; clone size: few; V gene: TRBV27; CDR3 protein: CASSLTVNNEQFF; CDR3 DNA: TGTGCCAGCAGTTTGACAGTGAACAATGAGCAGTTCTTC